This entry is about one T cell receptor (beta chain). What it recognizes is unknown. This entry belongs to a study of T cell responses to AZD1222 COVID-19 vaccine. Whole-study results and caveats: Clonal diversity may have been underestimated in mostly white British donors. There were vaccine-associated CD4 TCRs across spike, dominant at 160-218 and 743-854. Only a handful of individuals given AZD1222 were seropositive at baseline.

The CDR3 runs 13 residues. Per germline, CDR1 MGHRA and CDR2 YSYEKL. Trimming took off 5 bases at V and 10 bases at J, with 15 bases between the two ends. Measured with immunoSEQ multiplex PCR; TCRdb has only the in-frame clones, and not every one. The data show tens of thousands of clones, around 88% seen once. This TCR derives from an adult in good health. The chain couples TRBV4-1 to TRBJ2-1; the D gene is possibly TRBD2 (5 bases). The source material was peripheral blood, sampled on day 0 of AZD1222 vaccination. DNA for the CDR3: TGCGCCAGCAGCGTACTAGGTTTTGGGGAGCAGTTCTTC. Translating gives CASSVLGFGEQFF.